The 21 T cell receptor beta chains given below trace back to one sample, sequenced in a study of T cell responses to AZD1222 COVID-19 vaccine. Assay used: immunoSEQ multiplex PCR; TCRdb lists only in-frame clones, some missing. The repertoire includes 90,000 to 120,000 clones, just under 95% of them detected once, and roughly 2% sits in the top ten. This specimen was peripheral blood, taken on day 0 of AZD1222 vaccination. The source of these receptors is an adult in good health.

The chain employs TRBV7-2 and TRBJ2-7; no definite D call. Per germline, CDR1 SGHTA and CDR2 FQGNSA. V gave up 3 bases and J gave up 6 bases, with 3 bases separating them. This CDR3 is 10 amino acids long. CDR3 DNA: TGTGCCAGCAGCTTTGTCGAGCAGTACTTC. This sequence encodes CASSFVEQYF.

The chain links TRBV30 to TRBJ1-3, with TRBD1 matching 7 bases. Germline V CDR1 and CDR2: GTSNPN, SVGIG (reference sequence). CDR3 length: 14 amino acids. V trimming: 5 bases; J trimming: 1 base; junction bases outside the gene matches: 5. This CDR3 reads CAWETGDSGNTIYF. CDR3 in DNA: TGTGCCTGGGAAACAGGGGATTCTGGAAACACCATATATTTT.

A single count supports this clone. This chain connects TRBV5-1 to TRBJ1-4; weak D call: TRBD1 (5 bases). The CDR3 is 15 amino acids. CDR1 and CDR2 (germline): SGHRS, YFSETQ. Trimming took 0 bases from V and 3 from J, leaving 9 bases between them. This CDR3 is CASSLDRGANEKLFF. The CDR3 bases are TGCGCCAGCAGCTTGGATCGGGGGGCTAATGAAAAACTGTTTTTT.

This clone was counted once. The J gene is TRBJ1-1, the V gene TRBV6-1; D is possibly TRBD1 (6 bases). Deletions cut 2 bases from V and 7 bases from J, with 11 bases between. The CDR3 has 13 amino acids. Germline CDR1 reads MNHNS; CDR2 reads SASEGT. In DNA, the CDR3 is TGTGCCAGCAGTGAAACCCAGGACAGTGAAGCTTTCTTT. Protein sequence: CASSETQDSEAFF.

The chain recombines TRBV6-5 with TRBJ1-4; D is undetermined. The CDR3 sequence is 14 residues long. V was pared by 6 bases and J by 3 bases, with 11 bases between. CDR1 and CDR2 (germline): MNHEY, SVGAGI. CDR3 in amino acids: CASRQGPANEKLFF. The CDR3 DNA follows: TGTGCCAGCAGACAAGGACCAGCTAATGAAAAACTGTTTTTT.

This chain uses TRBV19 with TRBJ1-5; D call uncertain. Between the trimmed V and J ends, which lost 7 bases and 2 bases, there was a span of 18 bases. The CDR3 spans 16 residues. CDR1 is LNHDA, CDR2 SQIVND, per germline (reference sequence). The CDR3 region has the DNA TGTGCCAGTATGGAATTGGGGAGGGTGGGCAATCAGCCCCAGCATTTT. This sequence encodes CASMELGRVGNQPQHF.

The chain recombines TRBV6-5 with TRBJ1-2; the D gene is possibly TRBD1 (5 bases). The V gene lost 5 bases and the J gene lost 4 bases, with 14 bases spanning the gap. Germline CDR1 and CDR2: MNHEY and SVGAGI. This CDR3 has 14 amino acids. CDR3 in DNA: TGTGCCAGCAGTAATGGACAATGGAGCTATGGCTACACCTTC. Protein: CASSNGQWSYGYTF.

The rearrangement joins TRBV7-3 to TRBJ2-2; 7 nucleotides line up with TRBD1. The length of the CDR3 is 16 residues. Germline lookup yields CDR1 SGHTA and CDR2 FQGTGA. The V gene end was trimmed by 5 bases and the J gene end by 6 bases; junction bases not matched to a gene: 12. The chain's CDR3 is CASSPGPDRVAGELFF. CDR3 nucleotide sequence: TGTGCCAGCAGCCCTGGCCCTGACAGGGTGGCCGGGGAGCTGTTTTTT.

This clone was recorded only once. V usage is TRBV7-2 and J usage is TRBJ2-5; TRBD2 matches at 11 bases. Trimming at V came to 5 bases and at J to 1 base, leaving 6 bases not matched to a gene. This CDR3 has 16 residues. Looked up from germline, CDR1 is SGHTA and CDR2 is FQGNSA. The CDR3 loop is CASSGSSGGFQETQYF. The CDR3 DNA is TGTGCCAGCAGCGGTTCTAGCGGGGGGTTCCAAGAGACCCAGTACTTC.

V usage is TRBV19 and J usage is TRBJ2-5; D remains ambiguous. CDR1 LNHDA and CDR2 SQIVND come from the germline V gene (reference sequence). Trimming pared 2 bases from V and 1 base from J, leaving 8 bases between. This CDR3 has 14 residues. The CDR3 spells CASSIMGFQETQYF. The CDR3 DNA sequence: TGTGCCAGTAGTATAATGGGGTTCCAAGAGACCCAGTACTTC.

The rearrangement joins TRBV19 to TRBJ2-3; TRBD2 matches 7 bases. Germline CDR1 is LNHDA and CDR2 is SQIVND (reference sequence). The CDR3 covers 14 residues. CDR3 in amino acids: CASREDSRTDTQYF. The CDR3 DNA follows: TGTGCTTCTCGGGAGGACTCCCGCACAGATACGCAGTATTTT.

CDR3 region: CASSLAWGEGPWFHYGYTF. For the CDR3, the DNA is TGTGCCAGCAGCTTAGCGTGGGGGGAGGGGCCCTGGTTTCACTATGGCTACACCTTC. The rearrangement uses TRBV7-8 and TRBJ1-2; weak D call: TRBD1 (5 bases). Germline assignment: CDR1 SGHVS and CDR2 FQNEAQ. V lost 0 bases and J lost 3, with 23 bases in between. The CDR3 covers 19 residues.

This sequence joins TRBV11-3 and TRBJ2-2, with 11 positions matching TRBD1. Germline CDR1 reads SGHNT; CDR2 reads YENEEA. The CDR3 covers 16 residues. J was trimmed by 4 bases and V by 3 bases; bases with no gene match: 4. CDR3 sequence: CASSFLGTGGTGELFF. The CDR3 DNA follows: TGTGCCAGCAGCTTCCTTGGGACAGGGGGCACCGGGGAGCTGTTTTTT.

The V gene is TRBV11-3, the J gene TRBJ2-1; unclear D gene. Trimming took off 3 bases at V and 4 bases at J, with 10 bases between the two ends. Germline V gives CDR1 SGHNT, CDR2 YENEEA. The CDR3 has 14 amino acids. CDR3 in DNA: TGTGCCAGCAGCTTTGACCTACTTTACAATGAGCAGTTCTTC. As protein: CASSFDLLYNEQFF.

The chain has TRBV11-3 and TRBJ1-1; D remains unclear. V shed 2 bases and J shed 5 bases, with 9 bases lying between them. The CDR3 has 13 amino acids. In germline, CDR1 is SGHNT, CDR2 YENEEA. CDR3 nucleotides: TGTGCCAGCAGCTTAACGCGGTTGACTGAAGCTTTCTTT. Translated, it gives CASSLTRLTEAFF. The variable domain in full, with the rest retrieved from reference TRBV11-3 and TRBJ1-1, is EAGVVQSPRYKIIEKKQPVAFWCNPISGHNTLYWYLQNLGQGPELLIRYENEEAVDDSQLPKDRFSAERLKGVDSTLKIQPAELGDSAVYLCASSLTRLTEAFFGQGTRLTVV.

The gene calls are TRBV7-9 and TRBJ1-5; the match to TRBD1 covers 7 bases. This CDR3 spans 17 amino acids. Germline values: CDR1 SEHNR, CDR2 FQNEAQ (reference sequence). V was clipped by 3 bases and J by 0 bases; unmatched bases: 8. The DNA of the CDR3 is TGTGCCAGCAGCTTTGCAGGGGGGCCGTATAGCAATCAGCCCCAGCATTTT. It codes for CASSFAGGPYSNQPQHF.

The CDR3 protein is CASSPAFNSPLHF. CDR3 in DNA: TGTGCCAGTAGCCCGGCCTTCAATTCACCCCTCCACTTT. The J gene is TRBJ1-6, the V gene TRBV19; D remains unclear. V was cut by 6 bases and J by 7 bases, with 10 bases left in between. CDR3 length: 13 amino acids. Germline lookup yields CDR1 LNHDA and CDR2 SQIVND (reference sequence).

The gene calls are TRBV11-2 and TRBJ1-4, with TRBD1 as a possible D gene (5 bases). This CDR3 is 15 amino acids long. Germline loops: CDR1 SGHAT, CDR2 FQNNGV. With 3 bases removed from V and 4 bases from J, the gap between germline ends came to 12 bases. CDR3 coding DNA: TGTGCCAGCAGCTTGTCTGGGACGGTTAATGAAAAACTGTTTTTT. Translated, it gives CASSLSGTVNEKLFF.

The V call is TRBV6-5, the J call TRBJ1-2; D gene unclear. Trimming left V 6 bases short and J 4 bases short, with 15 bases between. CDR3 length: 14 residues. Looked up from germline, CDR1 is MNHEY and CDR2 is SVGAGI. The CDR3 DNA reads as TGTGCCAGCAGGCACCAAGGAATTCTCTATGGCTACACCTTC. Translation: CASRHQGILYGYTF.

V gene TRBV7-3 combines with J gene TRBJ2-7; no reliable D call. This CDR3 contains 14 residues. V was clipped by 7 bases and J by 0 bases, with 13 bases between them. Germline V CDR1 and CDR2: SGHTA, FQGTGA. For the CDR3, the DNA is TGTGCCAGCAAACAGACTCCGAGCTCCTACGAGCAGTACTTC. It encodes CASKQTPSSYEQYF.

This rearrangement joins TRBV7-3 to TRBJ2-6; TRBD2 is a possible D gene (5 bases). The CDR3 has 15 amino acids. Between the trimmed V and J ends, which lost 4 bases and 1 base, there was a span of 8 bases. The germline gives CDR1 SGHTA, CDR2 FQGTGA. The CDR3 DNA reads TGTGCCAGCAGCTCAGGACTGTCTGGGGCCAACGTCCTGACTTTC. This sequence encodes CASSSGLSGANVLTF.